The 22 T cell receptor beta chains below come from one sample, sequenced in a study of cytomegalovirus exposure and HLA in healthy donors. A multiplex PCR was run with 60 Vbeta primers and 13 Jbeta primers. Sequenced by immunoSEQ multiplex PCR; TCRdb stores in-frame clones only, minus some. Here the sample spans 200,000 or so clones, about 80% being singletons. Sequencing was done on a sample of PBMCs. These receptors were collected from a woman aged 18-30 years in good health and CMV-seropositive.

The V call is TRBV2, the J call TRBJ2-1; 7 bases map to TRBD1. Trimming cost V 5 bases and J 2 bases; bases outside gene matches: 3. Germline CDR1 is SNHLY and CDR2 is FYNNEI. This CDR3 is 14 amino acids long. Here the CDR3 reads CASSPQGPYNEQFF. CDR3 nucleotide sequence: TGTGCCAGCAGTCCACAGGGGCCCTACAATGAGCAGTTCTTC.

The table lists this clone with a count of one. The chain couples TRBV9 to TRBJ2-1; D is undetermined. Germline assignment: CDR1 SGDLS and CDR2 YYNGEE. The CDR3 is made up of 15 amino acids. V gave up 2 bases and J gave up 7 bases, with 16 bases separating them. This chain's CDR3 is CASSVCVASRNEQFF. CDR3 in DNA: TGTGCCAGCAGCGTGTGTGTAGCCTCGCGGAATGAGCAGTTCTTC. Looking up the rest from reference TRBV9 and TRBJ2-1 gives the full variable domain: DSGVTQTPKHLITATGQRVTLRCSPRSGDLSVYWYQQSLDQGLQFLIQYYNGEERAKGNILERFSAQQFPDLHSELNLSSLELGDSALYFCASSVCVASRNEQFFGPGTRLTVL.

V and J are TRBV30 and TRBJ1-2; TRBD1 is a possible D gene (5 bases). The CDR3 contains 12 residues. V lost 3 bases and J 2 bases, leaving 7 bases between the germline ends. Germline CDR1 reads GTSNPN; CDR2 reads SVGIG (reference sequence). CDR3 amino acids: CAWRDTNYGYTF. The DNA for the CDR3 is TGTGCCTGGAGGGACACCAACTATGGCTACACCTTC.

The CDR3 loop is CASRRTGPSYEQYF. In DNA form, the CDR3 reads TGTGCCAGCAGGAGGACAGGGCCGTCCTACGAGCAGTACTTC. The chain uses TRBV2 and TRBJ2-7, with 8 bases identical to TRBD1. This CDR3 region has 14 residues. After removal of 6 bases from V and 1 base from J, the junction contained 5 bases not matched to a gene. CDR1 and CDR2 (germline): SNHLY, FYNNEI.

The chain joins TRBV7-2 to TRBJ1-1; D not certain. Trimming cost V 2 bases and J 0 bases, with 7 bases left between them. This CDR3 comprises 14 residues. Germline CDR1 is SGHTA and CDR2 is FQGNSA. The CDR3 sequence is CASSLIAVNTEAFF. The CDR3 DNA is TGTGCCAGCAGCTTAATTGCAGTGAACACTGAAGCTTTCTTT.

V usage is TRBV19 and J usage is TRBJ1-4; D is unresolved. The CDR3 spans 16 residues. CDR1 and CDR2 (germline): LNHDA, SQIVND (reference sequence). Trimming left V 5 bases short and J 0 bases short, with 13 bases between. The CDR3 sequence: CASSLKKRATNEKLFF. The CDR3 DNA follows: TGTGCCAGTAGTCTGAAGAAAAGAGCAACTAATGAAAAACTGTTTTTT. Supplemented by reference TRBV19 and TRBJ1-4, the full variable domain reads DGGITQSPKYLFRKEGQNVTLSCEQNLNHDAMYWYRQDPGQGLRLIYYSQIVNDFQKGDIAEGYSVSREKKESFPLTVTSAQKNPTAFYLCASSLKKRATNEKLFFGSGTQLSVL.

The chain recombines TRBV10-3 with TRBJ1-6; D gene unclear. The germline CDR1 and CDR2 sequences are ENHRY and SYGVKD. CDR3 length: 13 amino acids. V was pared by 1 base and J by 7 bases, with 5 bases between. The CDR3 region is CAISEYTNSPLHF. DNA of the CDR3: TGTGCCATCAGTGAGTACACGAATTCACCCCTCCACTTT.

The sample holds a few counts of this clone. Other nucleotide sequences from this sample produce the same CDR3. V is TRBV5-4 and J is TRBJ2-7; D perhaps matches TRBD1 (7 bases). This CDR3 spans 14 amino acids. CDR1 is SGHNT and CDR2 is YYREEE in the germline V gene (reference sequence). V lost 2 bases to trimming and J lost 4 bases, with 13 bases between them. The CDR3 is CASSFSGGTYEQYV. For the CDR3, the DNA is TGTGCCAGCAGCTTTTCAGGGGGGACTTACGAGCAGTACGTC.

The V gene is TRBV5-1, the J gene TRBJ2-3; 9 bases are a match to TRBD2. Germline CDR1 SGHRS, CDR2 YFSETQ. The CDR3 is 15 residues long. The V and J ends lost 1 base and 5 bases, in that order; junction bases with no gene match: 5. The CDR3 coding sequence is TGCGCCAGCAGCTTGTATGGGACTAGCTTAGATACGCAGTATTTT. Residues: CASSLYGTSLDTQYF.

This clone has more than one count but fewer than ten. The CDR3 nucleotides read TGTGCCAGCAGCAAAGACCTAGGCGCTGAAGCTTTCTTT. This encodes CASSKDLGAEAFF. The genes are TRBV7-2 and TRBJ1-1; D not certain. Per germline, CDR1 SGHTA and CDR2 FQGNSA. V was clipped by 5 bases and J by 6 bases, with 13 bases between them. CDR3 length equals 13 residues.

The V and J genes are TRBV30 and TRBJ2-3; 7 bases are a match to TRBD2. Trimming removed 8 bases from V and 2 bases from J; junction bases left unmatched: 16. Germline values: CDR1 GTSNPN, CDR2 SVGIG (reference sequence). The CDR3 totals 16 residues. The CDR3 spells CAHPGGVGTSTDTQYF. CDR3 DNA sequence: TGTGCCCACCCTGGGGGGGTAGGGACCTCCACAGATACGCAGTATTTT. The full variable domain, its missing parts supplied by reference TRBV30 and TRBJ2-3, is SQTIHQWPATLVQPVGSPLSLECTVEGTSNPNLYWYRQAAGRGLQLLFYSVGIGQISSEVPQNLSASRPQDRQFILSSKKLLLSDSGFYLCAHPGGVGTSTDTQYFGPGTRLTVL.

V is TRBV7-3 and J is TRBJ2-2; D is unclear. CDR3 size: 14 residues. The germline V gene encodes CDR1 SGHTA and CDR2 FQGTGA. Trimming cost V 5 bases and J 6 bases, with 13 bases left between them. CDR3 amino acids: CASSPALPSGELFF. CDR3 nucleotide sequence: TGTGCCAGCAGCCCAGCACTACCCTCCGGGGAGCTGTTTTTT.

The chain is built from TRBV7-9 and TRBJ1-5; 7 positions agree with TRBD1. Germline V gene sequence: CDR1 SEHNR, CDR2 FQNEAQ (reference sequence). CDR3 size: 15 residues. Trimming removed 4 bases from V and 4 bases from J; junction bases left unmatched: 7. The CDR3: CASSSQTGKNQPQHF. The CDR3 DNA is TGTGCCAGCAGCTCTCAGACAGGGAAAAATCAGCCCCAGCATTTT.

The chain has TRBV6-5 and TRBJ2-7; no reliable D call. CDR1 MNHEY and CDR2 SVGAGI come from the germline V gene. This CDR3 is 14 amino acids long. V was pared by 2 bases and J by 2 bases, with 10 bases between. The CDR3 sequence is CASSYGGEPYEQYF. In DNA form, the CDR3 reads TGTGCCAGCAGTTACGGCGGAGAGCCCTACGAGCAGTACTTC.

V usage is TRBV6-1 and J usage is TRBJ2-3; TRBD1 agrees at 10 bases. J was trimmed by 4 bases and V by 2 bases; bases with no gene match: 6. This CDR3 spans 16 amino acids. Per the germline V gene, CDR1 is MNHNS and CDR2 is SASEGT. The CDR3 nucleotides are TGTGCCAGCAGTGAATTTGGGACAGGGGTTTCAGATACGCAGTATTTT. Residues: CASSEFGTGVSDTQYF.

The chain couples TRBV6-6 to TRBJ1-2; no clear D gene. Trimming cost V 8 bases and J 8 bases, with 9 bases left between them. Germline V gene data show CDR1 as MNHNY and CDR2 as SVGAGI (reference sequence). The CDR3 contains 10 residues. The CDR3: CASREYGYTF. The DNA for the CDR3 is TGTGCCAGCCGAGAGTACGGCTACACCTTC.

This chain joins TRBV6-1 and TRBJ1-5, with D maybe TRBD1 (6 bases). The CDR3 loop spans 15 amino acids. Germline V gene sequence: CDR1 MNHNS, CDR2 SASEGT. Trimming left V 4 bases short and J 6 bases short, with 16 bases between. In nucleotides, the CDR3 is TGTGCCAGCAGTGGACTGGACAGTCTGGGTCAGCCCCAGCATTTT. Amino acid sequence: CASSGLDSLGQPQHF.

In this sample, this clone turned up once. The chain links TRBV16 to TRBJ2-7, with a weak D call TRBD2 (7 bases). Germline-derived CDR1 and CDR2 are KGHSY and FQNENV. Trimming took 5 bases from V and 2 from J, leaving 19 bases between them. CDR3 length: 16 amino acids. The CDR3 coding sequence is TGTGCCAGCAGCTCAAGAGAGGGGGGGGGAACCTACGAGCAGTACTTC. As protein: CASSSREGGGTYEQYF.

The chain is built from TRBV5-6 and TRBJ2-7; possible D gene TRBD2, 6 bases. Trimming took off 4 bases at V and 3 bases at J, with 17 bases between the two ends. Germline CDR1 SGHDT, CDR2 YYEEEE. This CDR3 contains 15 residues. The CDR3 here is CASSEAFLASYEQYF. DNA of the CDR3: TGTGCCAGCAGCGAAGCGTTTCTAGCGAGCTACGAGCAGTACTTC.

The rearrangement joins TRBV6-1 to TRBJ2-2, with 10 bases matching TRBD1. The CDR3 totals 15 residues. Trimming at V came to 5 bases and at J to 5 bases, leaving 5 bases not matched to a gene. Germline V gives CDR1 MNHNS, CDR2 SASEGT. Written as DNA, the CDR3 is TGTGCCAGCAGTTCCGGGACAGGGGAAACCGGGGAGCTGTTTTTT. It codes for CASSSGTGETGELFF.

The chain is built from TRBV28 and TRBJ1-5; TRBD1 matches at 9 bases. J was trimmed by 6 bases and V by 2 bases; bases with no gene match: 8. The CDR3 length is 16 residues. Germline CDR1 reads MDHEN; CDR2 reads SYDVKM. This CDR3 reads CASSLPDRGGGQPQHF. The CDR3 DNA reads TGTGCCAGCAGTTTACCCGACAGGGGGGGAGGTCAGCCCCAGCATTTT.

A single count supports this clone. V and J are TRBV27 and TRBJ1-1, with D maybe TRBD1 (5 bases). Germline V gene data show CDR1 as MNHEY and CDR2 as SMNVEV (reference sequence). V lost 3 bases and J 5 bases, leaving 16 bases between the germline ends. The CDR3 contains 15 residues. CDR3 bases: TGTGCCAGCAGTTTCCTTAATTCAGGGTCAACTGAAGCTTTCTTT. This codes for CASSFLNSGSTEAFF.